The sequence of this TCR beta chain was determined in a study of blood T cells in healthy people across ages (dated by TCRdb to 2013 to 2016). With respect to the entire study: Template switching captured roughly one uniquely barcoded TCR beta cDNA molecule per two T cells in model experiments. Donors were grouped into four age groups: young (average approximately 16 years), middle-aged (about 40), aged (about 60) and long-lived (around 80). Two additional independent replicas of 1 million unique cDNA reads from the same blood draw were analyzed for two donors (one aged 18 to 29 and one aged 80 or older). To avoid experimental bias, donors of different ages were distributed randomly across sequencing lanes. Age-related changes in TCR beta repertoire diversity were measured in the study by deep sequencing normalized with unique cDNA molecular identifiers.

The CDR3 starts with the cysteine, ends with the phenylalanine, and has 15 residues. Kept here is only the CDR3 DNA, which spans 45 bases and is read in frame from base 1. The germline V gene (reference sequence) provides CDR1 LNHDA and CDR2 SQIVND. The junction shows trimming of 6 bases on V and 5 bases on J, and the gene matches do not reach 11 bases of it. Library prep was done by 5' RACE. TCRdb names Illumina HiSeq 2500 as the instrument used. The second PCR ran for about 6 to 11 cycles and used a J-beta primer mix along with a sample-barcoded 5' primer. A unique molecular identifier was introduced onto each TCR beta cDNA molecule by a template-switch 5' adaptor carrying 12 random nucleotides. Each sample yielded at least 3 million CDR3-containing paired-end reads. First-strand cDNA was synthesized from all RNA with the Mint cDNA synthesis kit, primed by a TRBC-specific oligonucleotide. After uracil-DNA glycosylase treatment, a first 18-cycle PCR used universal primers M1SS and BC2_uni_R on all cDNA. Under the source paper's analysis protocol: For normalization, 1 million high-quality reads, each with a distinct molecular identifier, were randomly selected from each sample. Reads with shared molecular identifiers were discarded instead of being binned into consensus sequences. MiTCR, with a Q25 quality threshold and the strictest error-elimination algorithm, was used for CDR3 identification, clonotype clustering and error correction. Lower-bound total TCR beta diversity was estimated with a nonparametric unseen species model using Euler transformation. In-frame beta chains were kept once TCRdb had trimmed the public reads at Q25 with fastp and called clones with MiXCR. When rows share a CDR3 protein, they turn into one entry using the most common DNA and genes. In this record, the V and J calls reflect TCRdb's handling and not the investigators' own analysis. The table for this sample lists 550,000 to 750,000 distinct CDR3 sequences; around a fifth of them were counted only once. The ten top clones hold under 4% of the sample.

What the work shows at the level of the full study, not this receptor alone: Compared with the aged group, the long-lived group had more naive CD4+ T cells, fewer expanded clones and increased TCR diversity, suggesting age selection. Observed TCR beta diversity per million T cells fell roughly linearly with age, and a significant reduction was already apparent by age roughly 40. Because profiling used bulk unsorted PBMCs, naive and antigen-experienced compartments could not be compared conclusively. Because the CMV infection status of the donors was unknown, age-related changes in expanded clonotypes may potentially have been confounded. Estimates of total diversity from one million sequenced T cells were regarded as lower bounds and underestimates. The percentage of naive T cells measured by flow cytometry correlated strongly with observed TCR beta diversity.

The donors were roughly 40 Caucasian individuals from Russia, aged 6 to 90 years, who were systemically healthy. Approximately 10 milliliters of peripheral blood were collected from each donor into EDTA-treated Vacutainer tubes. Ficoll-Paque density-gradient centrifugation was used to isolate PBMCs, with at least 7 million obtained per sample. Trizol reagent was used to extract total RNA from PBMCs, with at least 5 micrograms per sample. For every donor, flow cytometry on a PBMC aliquot measured the percentage of naive CD45RAhigh/CD27high T cells. Notes on this clonotype: This receptor's antigen is unknown. The input lacks base qualities; no much larger clone sits a single base away.

The chain links TRBV19 with TRBJ2-3, and TRBD1 matches 7 of the central bases. The sequencing input was blood. The receptor's source is an older man in good health. DNA sequence: TGTGCCAGTAGCCGGGGACAGCTTAGGGAAGATACGCAGTATTTT. Its translation reads: CASSRGQLREDTQYF.